These 21 T cell receptor beta chains were all obtained from the same sample, sequenced in a study of blood T cell repertoires in COVID-19. Clones were sequenced by immunoSEQ multiplex PCR, and TCRdb holds only the in-frame ones, with some missing. The repertoire consists of under 80,000 clones, with approximately 80% occurring once and the leading ten covering 5% to 5.5%. Sample: peripheral blood. All receptors come from a man aged 65 to 79 with acute or convalescent COVID-19.

The CDR3 loop reads CASRDRGPGPEAFF. CDR3 nucleotides: TGTGCCAGTAGGGACAGGGGGCCAGGCCCTGAAGCTTTCTTT. This sequence joins TRBV19 and TRBJ1-1; TRBD1 agrees at 11 bases. This CDR3 spans 14 amino acids. V was pared by 6 bases and J by 6 bases, with 6 bases of the junction left unmatched. Germline loops: CDR1 LNHDA, CDR2 SQIVND (reference sequence).

This chain links TRBV2 with TRBJ2-1; the D gene is possibly TRBD2 (6 bases). The CDR3 extends over 16 amino acids. The V end was cut by 6 bases, the J end by 3 bases, with 18 bases between. Looked up from germline, CDR1 is SNHLY and CDR2 is FYNNEI. The CDR3 spells CASREGLSPGYNEQFF. The CDR3 nucleotides read TGTGCCAGCAGGGAGGGACTCTCCCCGGGCTACAATGAGCAGTTCTTC. The variable domain in full, completed from reference TRBV2 and TRBJ2-1, reads EPEVTQTPSHQVTQMGQEVILRCVPISNHLYFYWYRQILGQKVEFLVSFYNNEISEKSEIFDDQFSVERPDGSNFTLKIRSTKLEDSAMYFCASREGLSPGYNEQFFGPGTRLTVL.

The chain couples TRBV28 to TRBJ2-1, with 10 positions matching TRBD2. V trimming: 6 bases; J trimming: 8 bases; junction bases outside the gene matches: 10. CDR3 length: 15 amino acids. Germline V lookup: CDR1 MDHEN, CDR2 SYDVKM. CDR3 sequence (DNA): TGTGCCAGCAGGCAACTAGCGGGAAGGGCGTATGAGCAGTTCTTC. Translation gives CASRQLAGRAYEQFF.

The V and J genes are TRBV6-6 and TRBJ2-1, with 10 bases lining up with TRBD2. V trimming: 8 bases; J trimming: 9 bases; junction bases outside the gene matches: 4. CDR1 and CDR2 (germline): MNHNY, SVGAGI (reference sequence). CDR3 size: 12 residues. DNA for the CDR3: TGTGCCAGCCAAGCGGGGGGGGTTGAGCAGTTCTTC. Residues: CASQAGGVEQFF.

V usage is TRBV7-2 and J usage is TRBJ2-3; 8 bases are shared with TRBD2. The germline CDR1 and CDR2 sequences are SGHTA and FQGNSA. CDR3 length: 15 amino acids. V dropped 5 bases and J dropped 6; count of bases not matched to a gene: 10. CDR3 residues: CASSSQSGRGDTQYF. Here the CDR3 DNA reads TGTGCCAGCAGCAGCCAGAGCGGGAGAGGGGATACGCAGTATTTT.

The chain employs TRBV28 and TRBJ1-5; 9 bases match TRBD1. Germline CDR1 reads MDHEN; CDR2 reads SYDVKM. V was pared by 10 bases and J by 7 bases, with 5 bases of the junction left unmatched. There are 12 residues in the CDR3. CDR3 in DNA: TGTGCCACACAGGGGGCGGGCCAGCCCCAGCATTTT. Translated, it gives CATQGAGQPQHF.

The chain combines TRBV10-2 with TRBJ1-5, with D possibly matching TRBD1 (6 bases). Trimming left V 6 bases short and J 0 bases short, with 15 bases between. Germline CDR1 is WSHSY and CDR2 is SAAADI. This CDR3 comprises 16 residues. Here the CDR3 DNA reads TGCGCCAGCAGCACAGACAGGTATTATAGCAATCAGCCCCAGCATTTT. Translated: CASSTDRYYSNQPQHF.

This clone has a handful of counts. V gene TRBV10-1 combines with J gene TRBJ2-2; 7 bases agree with TRBD2. CDR1 is WNHNN and CDR2 is SYGVQD in the germline V gene (reference sequence). The CDR3 totals 14 residues. Losses at the gene ends were 6 bases for V and 6 bases for J; bases not matched to a gene: 7. As DNA, the CDR3 is TGCGCCAGCAGCCGGACTAGTTCGGCCGGGGAGCTGTTTTTT. Translation: CASSRTSSAGELFF.

On this clone: Other DNA sequences in this specimen translate into the identical CDR3. The CDR3 region is CASSPRTGELFF. CDR3 sequence (DNA): TGTGCCAGCAGTCCTAGAACCGGGGAGCTGTTTTTT. The rearrangement uses TRBV12-3 or TRBV12-4 and TRBJ2-2, with D hard to call. The CDR3 extends over 12 amino acids. Deletions cut 5 bases from V and 5 bases from J, with 6 bases between.

The chain uses TRBV3-1 (or the pseudogene TRBV3-2) and TRBJ1-2; no clear D gene. The CDR3 has 11 amino acids. Between the trimmed V and J ends, which lost 1 base and 7 bases, there was a span of 4 bases. The germline V gene encodes CDR1 LGHDT and CDR2 YNNKEL (reference sequence). CDR3 DNA: TGTGCCAGCAGCCAAGCCAGTGGCTACACCTTC. Translation: CASSQASGYTF.

This chain joins TRBV9 and TRBJ1-3; TRBD1 matches 8 bases. The V segment lost 4 bases and the J segment 15 bases; nucleotides outside the gene matches: 15. Germline V gene lookup returns CDR1 SGDLS and CDR2 YYNGEE. The CDR3 is 14 amino acids. The DNA of the CDR3 is TGTGCCAGCAGCCCAGAGACAGGGGCCGTACTTAAATATTTT. Translated, it gives CASSPETGAVLKYF.

This rearrangement joins TRBV5-1 to TRBJ2-5; TRBD2 aligns across 8 bases. The CDR3 runs to 13 residues. From germline, CDR1 is SGHRS and CDR2 YFSETQ. Germline trimming cut 4 bases from V and 5 bases from J; bases unmatched to any gene: 4. The CDR3 loop reads CASSLGGAETQYF. Here the CDR3 DNA reads TGCGCCAGCAGCCTCGGGGGGGCGGAGACCCAGTACTTC.

This clone was found once. This CDR3 is CASSRRTDYGYTF. The CDR3 nucleotides read TGTGCCAGCAGTCGACGGACAGACTATGGCTACACCTTC. The chain carries TRBV6-5 and TRBJ1-2; possible D gene TRBD1, 6 bases. The germline CDR1 and CDR2 sequences are MNHEY and SVGAGI. This CDR3 has 13 residues. Deletions cut 5 bases from V and 3 bases from J, with 10 bases between.

The chain links TRBV5-4 to TRBJ2-2; D is ambiguous. CDR3 length equals 13 residues. Between the trimmed V and J ends, which lost 2 bases and 6 bases, there was a span of 8 bases. Germline V gene lookup returns CDR1 SGHNT and CDR2 YYREEE (reference sequence). The CDR3 protein is CASSLIEAGELFF. The CDR3 DNA reads as TGTGCCAGCAGCTTAATAGAAGCCGGGGAGCTGTTTTTT.

The chain recombines TRBV5-1 with TRBJ2-7; a weak D match, TRBD1 (6 bases). This CDR3 has 15 residues. Trimming shortened V by 0 bases and J by 2 bases, and 12 bases separated the two germline ends. CDR1 is SGHRS and CDR2 is YFSETQ in the germline V gene. CDR3 bases: TGCGCCAGCAGCTTGGAGTGGCCAGGGGCCTACGAGCAGTACTTC. Translated: CASSLEWPGAYEQYF. The whole variable domain, filled in from reference TRBV5-1 and TRBJ2-7, reads KAGVTQTPRYLIKTRGQQVTLSCSPISGHRSVSWYQQTPGQGLQFLFEYFSETQRNKGNFPGRFSGRQFSNSRSEMNVSTLELGDSALYLCASSLEWPGAYEQYFGPGTRLTVT.

This clone has a single count. The chain recombines TRBV5-1 with TRBJ2-2; the D gene is possibly TRBD1 (6 bases). CDR1 and CDR2 (germline): SGHRS, YFSETQ. V was clipped by 5 bases and J by 0 bases, with 17 bases between them. There are 17 residues in the CDR3. In DNA form, the CDR3 reads TGCGCCAGCAGACATACTCAGGGGTTGTCGAACACCGGGGAGCTGTTTTTT. Amino acid sequence: CASRHTQGLSNTGELFF. Supplemented by reference TRBV5-1 and TRBJ2-2, the full variable domain reads KAGVTQTPRYLIKTRGQQVTLSCSPISGHRSVSWYQQTPGQGLQFLFEYFSETQRNKGNFPGRFSGRQFSNSRSEMNVSTLELGDSALYLCASRHTQGLSNTGELFFGEGSRLTVL.

The V and J genes are TRBV4-1 and TRBJ2-5; TRBD2 matches at 9 bases. CDR3 length equals 16 residues. V shed 3 bases and J 6 bases; nucleotides not matched to a gene: 11. Germline values: CDR1 MGHRA, CDR2 YSYEKL. The CDR3 DNA follows: TGCGCCAGCAGCCACACCCGCGGGGGGGCGGGGAAGACCCAGTACTTC. Its translation is CASSHTRGGAGKTQYF.

The V and J genes are TRBV5-6 and TRBJ2-7; 9 nucleotides agree with TRBD1. CDR1 SGHDT and CDR2 YYEEEE come from the germline V gene. The ends lost 0 bases at V and 2 bases at J; junction bases unmatched: 9. This CDR3 contains 17 residues. CDR3: CASSLAVQTGGTYEQYF. CDR3 coding DNA: TGTGCCAGCAGCTTGGCCGTTCAGACAGGGGGTACCTACGAGCAGTACTTC.

This clone was detected once. The rearrangement uses TRBV2 and TRBJ1-4, with 7 bases fitting TRBD1. Germline V gene sequence: CDR1 SNHLY, CDR2 FYNNEI. The V segment lost 2 bases and the J segment 8 bases; nucleotides outside the gene matches: 2. The CDR3 runs 13 residues. CDR3 nucleotides: TGTGCCAGCAGTGAAAGCAGGGGGGAAAAACTGTTTTTT. Protein product: CASSESRGEKLFF.

The chain links TRBV5-4 to TRBJ2-5; no clear D. The CDR3 totals 13 residues. The germline gives CDR1 SGHNT, CDR2 YYREEE (reference sequence). V dropped 4 bases and J dropped 2 bases, with 9 bases sitting between them. CDR3 coding DNA: TGTGCCAGCAGCGGGCCTTCTCAAGAGACCCAGTACTTC. Translated: CASSGPSQETQYF.

V usage is TRBV5-6 and J usage is TRBJ2-1; D might be TRBD2 (7 bases). The CDR3 has 15 amino acids. Per germline, CDR1 SGHDT and CDR2 YYEEEE. V lost 1 base to trimming and J lost 6 bases, with 14 bases between them. The CDR3 bases are TGTGCCAGCAGCTTGCGAGGGGGGGTCGGCAATGAGCAGTTCTTC. Translating gives CASSLRGGVGNEQFF.